One sample yielded the 14 T cell receptor beta chains listed below, sequenced in a study of blood T cells in healthy people across ages. Sample-barcoded 5' priming and a J-beta primer mix drove a second PCR of roughly 7 to 11 cycles. TCRdb fed the 5' RACE reads into MiXCR, producing one record per CDR3 protein. The data hold roughly 680,000 distinct CDR3 sequences, with roughly half observed a single time. What was sequenced was blood. These receptor sequences come from a woman of 80 years or more in good health.

This clonotype was recorded many times. V gene TRBV12-3 or TRBV12-4 combines with J gene TRBJ2-7; D remains ambiguous. The CDR3 loop spans 14 amino acids. Trimming took 5 bases from V and 0 from J, leaving 11 bases between them. The CDR3 spells CASSKGLSSYEQYF. Written as DNA, the CDR3 is TGTGCCAGCAGTAAAGGTCTCAGCTCCTACGAGCAGTACTTC.

This clonotype showed up many times. This chain joins TRBV2 and TRBJ1-5; weak D call: TRBD1 (5 bases). Germline values: CDR1 SNHLY, CDR2 FYNNEI. The CDR3 extends over 13 amino acids. The V and J ends lost 8 bases and 8 bases respectively, with 16 bases between them. CDR3 loop: CASSQGRGKPQHF. DNA of the CDR3: TGTGCCAGCTCTCAGGGTCGTGGCAAGCCCCAGCATTTT.

The CDR3 DNA reads as TGTGCCTGGGTACCGGGACGGACCGCTGTTAACCAAGAGACCCAGTACTTC. This gives the protein CAWVPGRTAVNQETQYF. This sequence joins TRBV30 and TRBJ2-5, with D possibly being TRBD1 or TRBD2 (5 bases each). The CDR3 is made up of 17 amino acids. Germline V gene sequence: CDR1 GTSNPN, CDR2 SVGIG (reference sequence). V gave up 5 bases and J gave up 0 bases, with 22 bases separating them. The variable domain in full, with the rest retrieved from reference TRBV30 and TRBJ2-5, is SQTIHQWPATLVQPVGSPLSLECTVEGTSNPNLYWYRQAAGRGLQLLFYSVGIGQISSEVPQNLSASRPQDRQFILSSKKLLLSDSGFYLCAWVPGRTAVNQETQYFGPGTRLLVL.

Comment on this clonotype: This sequence may be a read error, since a much larger clone differs from it by one base. The rearrangement links TRBV7-2 to TRBJ2-1; D is uncertain. CDR3 length equals 15 residues. Germline assignment: CDR1 SGHTA and CDR2 FQGNSA. The DNA for the CDR3 is TGTGCCAACAGCTTGGGGTCCGACGGCTACAATGAGCAGTTCTTC. Protein sequence: CANSLGSDGYNEQFF.

The chain joins TRBV6-6 to TRBJ2-2; D uncertain. This CDR3 region has 12 residues. The germline V gene has CDR1 MNHNY and CDR2 SVGAGI (reference sequence). The ends were cut back, 5 bases at V and 6 bases at J, with 7 bases in the middle. The CDR3 DNA sequence: TGTGCCAGCAGTACTCGCCCCGGGGAGCTGTTTTTT. It codes for CASSTRPGELFF.

DNA of the CDR3: TGCGCCAGCAGCTTGGAACAGGGGGGGTACTATGGCTACACCTTC. It encodes CASSLEQGGYYGYTF. The rearrangement uses TRBV5-1 and TRBJ1-2, with 8 bases identical to TRBD1. The V segment lost 0 bases and the J segment 3 bases; nucleotides outside the gene matches: 4. The CDR3 length is 15 residues. Germline V gene lookup returns CDR1 SGHRS and CDR2 YFSETQ.

There are many counts of this clonotype. This chain links TRBV12-3 or TRBV12-4 with TRBJ2-7, with 11 nucleotides matching TRBD2. The CDR3 length is 15 residues. V gave up 6 bases and J gave up 4 bases; unmatched junction bases: 8. CDR3 residues: CASSDNRLAGYEQYF. The CDR3 DNA follows: TGTGCCAGCAGCGATAATCGACTAGCGGGATACGAGCAGTACTTC.

This clonotype was recorded many times. V gene TRBV2 combines with J gene TRBJ2-4; D is perhaps TRBD2 (6 bases). The germline gives CDR1 SNHLY, CDR2 FYNNEI. V was trimmed by 0 bases and J by 8 bases, leaving 11 bases between them. This CDR3 has 14 amino acids. The CDR3 nucleotides are TGTGCCAGCAGTGAAGCCCCTCCGGGGGACATTCAGTACTTC. This codes for CASSEAPPGDIQYF.

This sequence joins TRBV29-1 and TRBJ2-3, with TRBD1 identical over 7 bases. CDR3 size: 15 residues. Germline CDR1 and CDR2: SQVTM and ANQGSEA. With 5 bases clipped from V and 0 bases from J, the junction kept 8 bases outside the gene matches. The CDR3 region has the DNA TGCAGCGTTCGTGGTGACAGGGTTAGCACAGATACGCAGTATTTT. It specifies CSVRGDRVSTDTQYF.

This clonotype was counted only a few times. The chain has TRBV4-2 and TRBJ2-5, with 10 positions matching TRBD2. This CDR3 comprises 17 residues. The V gene end was trimmed by 0 bases and the J gene end by 5 bases; junction bases not matched to a gene: 9. Germline CDR1 and CDR2: LGHNA and YNFKEQ. In nucleotides, the CDR3 is TGTGCCAGCAGCCAAGAATCAAGCGGGGGGGCCGAGGAGACCCAGTACTTC. It is translated as CASSQESSGGAEETQYF.

The chain combines TRBV29-1 with TRBJ2-4; 10 nucleotides align to TRBD1. The assigned J gene may be wrong: the sequence end matches TRBJ2-7 better. Germline V gives CDR1 SQVTM, CDR2 ANQGSEA. The CDR3 has 16 amino acids. The CDR3 bases are TGCAGCGTTGAAGATCCTAGGGGGACAGGGGCTTACGAGCAGTACTTC. This encodes CSVEDPRGTGAYEQYF.

This rearrangement joins TRBV18 to TRBJ2-2; D not certain. The CDR3 sequence is 13 residues long. V lost 6 bases to trimming and J lost 0 bases, with 5 bases between them. In germline, CDR1 is KGHSH, CDR2 LQKENI. DNA for the CDR3: TGTGCCAGCTCCCAATCGAACACCGGGGAGCTGTTTTTT. Residues: CASSQSNTGELFF.

The CDR3: CASSQDNQPRRAEEQYF. In DNA, the CDR3 is TGTGCCAGCAGCCAAGATAATCAGCCAAGACGGGCTGAAGAGCAGTACTTC. This chain joins TRBV3-1 and TRBJ2-4; D call uncertain. The V gene lost 0 bases and the J gene lost 13 bases, with 25 bases spanning the gap. The CDR3 sequence is 17 residues long. Germline V CDR1 and CDR2: LGHDT, YNNKEL (reference sequence).

This clonotype was recorded a few times. The chain recombines TRBV3-1 with TRBJ2-7, with a weak D call TRBD2 (6 bases). From germline, CDR1 is LGHDT and CDR2 YNNKEL (reference sequence). The germline V and J ends were trimmed by 11 bases and 3 bases, with 14 bases remaining between them. The CDR3 length is 12 residues. The CDR3 DNA is TGTGCCGCAAGGACTACGATCTACGAGCAGTACTTC. It translates to CAARTTIYEQYF.